The 16 T cell receptor beta chains reported below all come from one sample, sequenced in a study of pediatric ulcerative colitis. Rectal tissue came from one to two pinch biopsies taken at colonoscopy. The data were produced by immunoSEQ multiplex PCR, yet TCRdb's version contains in-frame clones alone and is incomplete. The data hold under 20,000 clones, with 74% observed a single time. The specimen sequenced was gut tissue. These receptors were taken from a girl aged 5-17 years with moderate ulcerative colitis.

The chain couples TRBV28 to TRBJ1-3, with D possibly TRBD1 on 6 matching bases. CDR3 size: 16 residues. Germline V gene data show CDR1 as MDHEN and CDR2 as SYDVKM. Trimming removed 5 bases from V and 0 bases from J, with 14 bases in between. The CDR3 DNA follows: TGTGCCAGCAGTCGGACCGGGACATCCTCTGGAAACACCATATATTTT. Translated: CASSRTGTSSGNTIYF.

This clone was counted a few times. The V call is TRBV2, the J call TRBJ2-2; no clear D. Looked up from germline, CDR1 is SNHLY and CDR2 is FYNNEI. Between the trimmed V and J ends, which lost 4 bases and 5 bases, there was a span of 11 bases. CDR3 length equals 14 residues. DNA of the CDR3: TGTGCCAGCAGTGGGACCGCAATTACCGGGGAGCTGTTTTTT. Amino acid sequence: CASSGTAITGELFF.

The chain employs TRBV7-9 and TRBJ2-5; TRBD2 matches at 9 bases. CDR1 is SEHNR and CDR2 is FQNEAQ in the germline V gene (reference sequence). The trim removed 1 base at V and 5 bases at J, leaving 5 bases unmatched. The CDR3 is 15 residues long. The CDR3 DNA is TGTGCCAGCAGCTTAGGAGCGGGGGGCCAGGAGACCCAGTACTTC. Translation gives CASSLGAGGQETQYF.

This chain uses TRBV5-1 with TRBJ1-1; 7 nucleotides agree with TRBD1. Germline assignment: CDR1 SGHRS and CDR2 YFSETQ. This CDR3 region has 15 residues. Unmatched junction bases numbered 12, after V lost 4 bases and J lost 6 bases. Here the CDR3 reads CASSRQGPTEAEAFF. The DNA of the CDR3 is TGCGCCAGCAGCCGACAGGGCCCTACCGAGGCTGAAGCTTTCTTT.

This clone is a singleton in its sample. The chain carries TRBV28 and TRBJ1-5, with D uncertain. The germline CDR1 and CDR2 sequences are MDHEN and SYDVKM. Trimming took 2 bases from V and 6 from J, leaving 2 bases between them. The CDR3 contains 11 residues. CDR3 nucleotides: TGTGCCAGCAGTTTAGGTCAGCCCCAGCATTTT. It yields the protein CASSLGQPQHF.

V and J are TRBV6-1 and TRBJ2-2; TRBD2 aligns across 12 bases. In germline, CDR1 is MNHNS, CDR2 SASEGT. The CDR3 sequence is 15 residues long. V dropped 2 bases and J dropped 6; count of bases not matched to a gene: 1. CDR3 sequence reads: CASSELAGGPGELFF. The CDR3 DNA reads as TGTGCCAGCAGTGAACTAGCGGGAGGGCCCGGGGAGCTGTTTTTT.

V and J are TRBV4-2 and TRBJ2-2; maybe TRBD1 (6 bases). The germline CDR1 and CDR2 sequences are LGHNA and YNFKEQ. V was pared by 4 bases and J by 1 base, with 10 bases between. The CDR3 runs 15 residues. The CDR3 bases are TGTGCCAGCAGCCCTCTGGGACAGAACACCGGGGAGCTGTTTTTT. This sequence encodes CASSPLGQNTGELFF.

This chain connects TRBV20-1 to TRBJ1-2; D gene ambiguous. With 5 bases removed from V and 3 bases from J, the gap between germline ends came to 4 bases. Germline loops: CDR1 DFQATT, CDR2 SNEGSKA (reference sequence). CDR3 size: 10 residues. For the CDR3, the DNA is TGCAGTGCTTCCCACTATGGCTACACCTTC. It yields the protein CSASHYGYTF.

The chain joins TRBV6-5 to TRBJ1-1; D is perhaps TRBD1 (5 bases). Germline CDR1 is MNHEY and CDR2 is SVGAGI. Trimming pared 6 bases from V and 1 base from J, leaving 15 bases between. The CDR3 loop spans 15 amino acids. The CDR3 is CASSGTGRGNTEAFF. DNA of the CDR3: TGTGCCAGCAGCGGAACGGGACGGGGGAACACTGAAGCTTTCTTT.

The chain couples TRBV7-9 to TRBJ2-1; 9 bases are shared with TRBD1. The junction had 7 bases not matched to a gene; V was cut back by 5 bases and J by 8 bases. The CDR3 loop spans 14 amino acids. The germline CDR1 and CDR2 sequences are SEHNR and FQNEAQ (reference sequence). This chain's CDR3 is CASSTGTGLHEQFF. CDR3 DNA sequence: TGTGCCAGCAGCACCGGGACAGGGTTGCATGAGCAGTTCTTC.

The chain couples TRBV5-1 to TRBJ2-4; possible D gene TRBD2, 6 bases. The CDR3 length is 14 residues. V shed 3 bases and J shed 5 bases, with 12 bases lying between them. Per the germline V gene, CDR1 is SGHRS and CDR2 is YFSETQ. The CDR3 DNA reads TGCGCCAGCAGCTCTTTTGGCGGGGAAAACATTCAGTACTTC. Encoded protein: CASSSFGGENIQYF.

V usage is TRBV28 and J usage is TRBJ2-3; the match to TRBD2 covers 12 bases. The CDR3 runs 15 residues. The germline V gene has CDR1 MDHEN and CDR2 SYDVKM. Trimming at V came to 5 bases and at J to 9 bases, leaving 9 bases not matched to a gene. The CDR3 spells CASSPRGLAGSTQYF. The CDR3 DNA follows: TGTGCCAGCAGTCCCAGAGGACTAGCGGGATCGACGCAGTATTTT.

The V call is TRBV6-1, the J call TRBJ2-3; 11 bases fit TRBD2. Trimming removed 2 bases from V and 1 base from J; junction bases left unmatched: 14. This CDR3 has 20 amino acids. Per the germline V gene, CDR1 is MNHNS and CDR2 is SASEGT. The CDR3 protein is CASSEFVGLAGGGGTDTQYF. In DNA form, the CDR3 reads TGTGCCAGCAGTGAATTCGTAGGGCTAGCGGGAGGAGGAGGCACAGATACGCAGTATTTT.

The rearrangement links TRBV4-2 to TRBJ1-2; 7 nucleotides agree with TRBD1. The CDR3 contains 15 residues. V lost 0 bases to trimming and J lost 4 bases; unmatched junction nucleotides: 5. Germline CDR1 and CDR2: LGHNA and YNFKEQ. This CDR3 reads CASSQERQGGYGYTF. The DNA for the CDR3 is TGTGCCAGCAGCCAAGAGAGACAGGGCGGCTATGGCTACACCTTC.

A single count supports this clone. CDR3 loop: CASSQDGNRGLDEQYF. The CDR3 DNA reads as TGCGCCAGCAGCCAAGATGGGAACAGGGGGCTGGACGAGCAGTACTTC. The chain combines TRBV4-1 with TRBJ2-7, with 9 bases matching TRBD1. Germline lookup yields CDR1 MGHRA and CDR2 YSYEKL. Trimming at V came to 0 bases and at J to 5 bases, leaving 8 bases not matched to a gene. The CDR3 spans 16 residues.

The J gene is TRBJ1-1, the V gene TRBV10-3; D is undetermined. V was pared by 6 bases and J by 0 bases, with 11 bases between. Germline values: CDR1 ENHRY, CDR2 SYGVKD. This CDR3 is 14 amino acids long. The CDR3 protein is CAISATEMNTEAFF. The CDR3 nucleotides are TGTGCCATCAGCGCGACCGAGATGAACACTGAAGCTTTCTTT.